What follows is one T cell receptor (beta chain) and its context. Antigen specificity is unknown. This sample is part of a study of T cell responses to AZD1222 COVID-19 vaccine. Whole-study findings and limits: Reportedly, nearly half the spike-specific TCRs target unmutated variant regions. Spike-specific TCR breadth and depth went up after people got two AZD1222 doses. The donor cohort was predominantly white British with a female majority, and clonal diversity may have been underestimated.

Assay used: immunoSEQ multiplex PCR; TCRdb lists only in-frame clones, some missing. The sample contains around 140,000 clones, over 75% of which appear only once. This CDR3 has 14 amino acids. Germline lookup yields CDR1 ENHRY and CDR2 SYGVKD. V dropped 10 bases and J dropped 1; count of bases not matched to a gene: 6. The TCR comes from an adult who received the MenACWY meningococcal vaccine as a control. The sample here was peripheral blood, taken 28 days after the second dose of the MenACWY control vaccine. V usage is TRBV10-3 and J usage is TRBJ1-3; the match to TRBD1 covers 8 bases. The DNA for the CDR3 is TGTGCCACTACAGGGGGATGGTCTGGAAACACCATATATTTT. This sequence encodes CATTGGWSGNTIYF.